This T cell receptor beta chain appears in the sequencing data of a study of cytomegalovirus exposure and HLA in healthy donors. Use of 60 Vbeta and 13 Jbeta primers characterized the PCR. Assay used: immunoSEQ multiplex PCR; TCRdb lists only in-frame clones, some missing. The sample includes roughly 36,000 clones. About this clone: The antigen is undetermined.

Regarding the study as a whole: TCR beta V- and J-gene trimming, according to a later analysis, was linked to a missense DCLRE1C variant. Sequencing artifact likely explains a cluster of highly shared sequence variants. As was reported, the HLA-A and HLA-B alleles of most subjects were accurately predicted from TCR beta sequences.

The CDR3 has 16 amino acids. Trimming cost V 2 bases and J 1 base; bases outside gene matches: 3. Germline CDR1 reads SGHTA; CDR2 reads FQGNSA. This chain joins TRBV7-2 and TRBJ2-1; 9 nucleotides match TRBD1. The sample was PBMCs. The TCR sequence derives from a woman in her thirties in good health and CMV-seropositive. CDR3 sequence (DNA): TGTGCCAGCAGCTTAAGCGGGACAGGGTCCTACAATGAGCAGTTCTTC. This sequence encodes CASSLSGTGSYNEQFF. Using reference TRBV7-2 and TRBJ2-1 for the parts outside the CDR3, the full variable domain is GAGVSQSPSNKVTEKGKDVELRCDPISGHTALYWYRQSLGQGLEFLIYFQGNSAPDKSGLPSDRFSAERTGGSVSTLTIQRTQQEDSAVYLCASSLSGTGSYNEQFFGPGTRLTVL.